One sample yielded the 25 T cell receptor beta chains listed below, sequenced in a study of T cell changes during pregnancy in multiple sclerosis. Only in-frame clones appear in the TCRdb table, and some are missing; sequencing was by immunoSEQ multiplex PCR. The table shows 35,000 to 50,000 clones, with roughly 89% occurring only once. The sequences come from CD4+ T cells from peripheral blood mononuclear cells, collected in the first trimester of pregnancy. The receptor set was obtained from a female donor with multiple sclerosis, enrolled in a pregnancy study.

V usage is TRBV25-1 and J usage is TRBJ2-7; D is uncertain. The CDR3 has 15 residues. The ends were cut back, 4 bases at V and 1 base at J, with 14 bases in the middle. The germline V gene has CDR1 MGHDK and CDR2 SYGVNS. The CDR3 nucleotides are TGTGCCAGCAGTGCAACCTTCACCGGGTCCTACGAGCAGTACTTC. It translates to CASSATFTGSYEQYF.

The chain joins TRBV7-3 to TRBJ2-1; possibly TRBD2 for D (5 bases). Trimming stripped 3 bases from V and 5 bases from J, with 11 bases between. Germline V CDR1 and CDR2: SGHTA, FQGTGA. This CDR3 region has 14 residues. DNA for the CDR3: TGTGCCAGCAGCTTCGGACCGGGAAACAATGAGCAGTTCTTC. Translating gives CASSFGPGNNEQFF. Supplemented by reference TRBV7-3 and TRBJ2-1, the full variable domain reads GAGVSQTPSNKVTEKGKYVELRCDPISGHTALYWYRQSLGQGPEFLIYFQGTGAADDSGLPNDRFFAVRPEGSVSTLKIQRTERGDSAVYLCASSFGPGNNEQFFGPGTRLTVL.

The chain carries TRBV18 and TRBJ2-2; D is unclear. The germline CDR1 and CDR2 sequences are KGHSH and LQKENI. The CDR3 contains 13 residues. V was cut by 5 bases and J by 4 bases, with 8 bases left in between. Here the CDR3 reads CASSSRSTGELFF. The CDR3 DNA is TGTGCCAGCTCATCCCGCAGCACCGGGGAGCTGTTTTTT.

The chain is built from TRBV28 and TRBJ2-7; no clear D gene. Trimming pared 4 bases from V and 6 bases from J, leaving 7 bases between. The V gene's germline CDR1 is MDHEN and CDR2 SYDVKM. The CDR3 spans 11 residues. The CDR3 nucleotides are TGTGCCAGCAGTTCTCCTCGCGAGCAGTACTTC. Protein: CASSSPREQYF.

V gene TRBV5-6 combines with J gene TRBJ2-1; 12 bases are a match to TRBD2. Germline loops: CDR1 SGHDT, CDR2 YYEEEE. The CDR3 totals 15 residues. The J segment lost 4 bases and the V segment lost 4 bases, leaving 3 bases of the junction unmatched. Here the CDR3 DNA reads TGTGCCAGCAGCCATACTAGCGGGAGGTACAATGAGCAGTTCTTC. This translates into CASSHTSGRYNEQFF.

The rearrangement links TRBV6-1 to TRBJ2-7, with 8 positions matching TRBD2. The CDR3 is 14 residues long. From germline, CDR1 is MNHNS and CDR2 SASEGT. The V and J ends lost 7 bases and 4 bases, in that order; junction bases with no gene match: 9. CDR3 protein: CASTHGGRPYEQYF. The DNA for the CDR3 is TGTGCCAGCACCCACGGCGGGAGGCCGTACGAGCAGTACTTC.

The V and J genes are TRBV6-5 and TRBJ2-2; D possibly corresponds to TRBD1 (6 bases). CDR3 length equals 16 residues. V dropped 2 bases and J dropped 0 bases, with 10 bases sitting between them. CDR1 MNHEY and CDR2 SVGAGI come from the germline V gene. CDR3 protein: CASSYTRTANTGELFF. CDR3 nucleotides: TGTGCCAGCAGTTACACCCGGACAGCGAACACCGGGGAGCTGTTTTTT.

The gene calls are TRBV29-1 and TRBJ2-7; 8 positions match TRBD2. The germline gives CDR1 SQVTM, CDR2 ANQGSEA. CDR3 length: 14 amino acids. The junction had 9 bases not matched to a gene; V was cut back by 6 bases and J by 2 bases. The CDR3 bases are TGCAGCGTGCATATAGCGGGGATGGCCTACGAGCAGTACTTC. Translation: CSVHIAGMAYEQYF.

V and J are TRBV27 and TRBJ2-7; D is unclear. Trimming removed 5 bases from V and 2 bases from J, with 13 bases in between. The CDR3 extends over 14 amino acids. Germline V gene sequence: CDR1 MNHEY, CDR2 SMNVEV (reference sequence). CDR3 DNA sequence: TGTGCCAGCAGTCCCCGACTCCAAACCTACGAGCAGTACTTC. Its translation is CASSPRLQTYEQYF.

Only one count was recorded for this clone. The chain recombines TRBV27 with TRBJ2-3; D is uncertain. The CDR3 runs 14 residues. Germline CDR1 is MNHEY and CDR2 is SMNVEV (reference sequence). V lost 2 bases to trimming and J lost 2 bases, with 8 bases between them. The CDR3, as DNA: TGTGCCAGCAGTTTACAGTATCACACAGATACGCAGTATTTT. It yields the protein CASSLQYHTDTQYF.

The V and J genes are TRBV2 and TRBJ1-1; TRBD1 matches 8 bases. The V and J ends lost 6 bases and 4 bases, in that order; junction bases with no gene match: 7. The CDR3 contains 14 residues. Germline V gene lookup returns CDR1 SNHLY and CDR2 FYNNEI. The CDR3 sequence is CASRPGTGTTEAFF. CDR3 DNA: TGTGCCAGCAGGCCAGGGACAGGTACCACTGAAGCTTTCTTT.

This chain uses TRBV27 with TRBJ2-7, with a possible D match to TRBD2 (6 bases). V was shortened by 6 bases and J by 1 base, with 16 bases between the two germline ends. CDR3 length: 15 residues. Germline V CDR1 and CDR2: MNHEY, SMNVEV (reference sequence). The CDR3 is CASRISSGFSYEQYF. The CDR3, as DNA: TGTGCCAGCAGAATATCGAGCGGGTTTTCCTACGAGCAGTACTTC.

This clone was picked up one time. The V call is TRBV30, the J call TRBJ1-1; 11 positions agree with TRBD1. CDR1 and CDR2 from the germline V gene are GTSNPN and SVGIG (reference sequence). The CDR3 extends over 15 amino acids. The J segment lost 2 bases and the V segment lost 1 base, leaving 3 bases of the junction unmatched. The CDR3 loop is CAWSGTGGFNTEAFF. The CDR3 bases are TGTGCCTGGAGTGGGACAGGGGGCTTCAACACTGAAGCTTTCTTT.

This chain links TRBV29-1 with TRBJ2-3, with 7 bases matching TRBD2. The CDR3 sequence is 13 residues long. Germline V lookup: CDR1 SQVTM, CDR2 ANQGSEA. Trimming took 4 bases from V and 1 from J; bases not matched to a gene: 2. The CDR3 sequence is CSVAGRGTDTQYF. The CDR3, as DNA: TGCAGCGTTGCAGGGAGGGGCACAGATACGCAGTATTTT.

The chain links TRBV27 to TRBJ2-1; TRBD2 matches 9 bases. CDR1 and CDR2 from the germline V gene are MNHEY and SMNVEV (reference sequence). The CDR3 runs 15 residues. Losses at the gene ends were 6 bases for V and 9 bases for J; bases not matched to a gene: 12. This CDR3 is CASSQPTLAGTEQFF. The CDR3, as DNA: TGTGCCAGCAGCCAGCCGACACTAGCGGGCACTGAGCAGTTCTTC.

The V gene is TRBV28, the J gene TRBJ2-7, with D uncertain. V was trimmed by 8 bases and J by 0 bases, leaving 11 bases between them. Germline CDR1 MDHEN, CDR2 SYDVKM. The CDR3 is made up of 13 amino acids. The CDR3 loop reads CASSTRSSYEQYF. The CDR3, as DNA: TGTGCCAGCTCGACGAGGAGCTCCTACGAGCAGTACTTC. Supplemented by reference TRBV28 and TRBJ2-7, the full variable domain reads DVKVTQSSRYLVKRTGEKVFLECVQDMDHENMFWYRQDPGLGLRLIYFSYDVKMKEKGDIPEGYSVSREKKERFSLILESASTNQTSMYLCASSTRSSYEQYFGPGTRLTVT.

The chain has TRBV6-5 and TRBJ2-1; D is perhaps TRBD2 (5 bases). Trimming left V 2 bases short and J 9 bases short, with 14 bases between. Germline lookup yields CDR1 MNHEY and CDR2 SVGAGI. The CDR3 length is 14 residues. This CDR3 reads CASSYPTRGSEQFF. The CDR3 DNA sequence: TGTGCCAGCAGTTACCCTACTAGAGGGAGTGAGCAGTTCTTC.

CDR3: CASSLYSVSPNEQYF. The DNA for the CDR3 is TGTGCCAGCAGCTTGTATAGCGTTAGCCCGAACGAGCAGTACTTC. The chain links TRBV5-4 to TRBJ2-7, with D perhaps TRBD2 (5 bases). CDR1 and CDR2 (germline): SGHNT, YYREEE (reference sequence). V lost 1 base, J lost 5 bases, and 16 bases lay in between. CDR3 size: 15 residues. The full variable domain, completed using reference TRBV5-4 and TRBJ2-7, is ETGVTQSPTHLIKTRGQQVTLRCSSQSGHNTVSWYQQALGQGPQFIFQYYREEENGRGNFPPRFSGLQFPNYSSELNVNALELDDSALYLCASSLYSVSPNEQYFGPGTRLTVT.

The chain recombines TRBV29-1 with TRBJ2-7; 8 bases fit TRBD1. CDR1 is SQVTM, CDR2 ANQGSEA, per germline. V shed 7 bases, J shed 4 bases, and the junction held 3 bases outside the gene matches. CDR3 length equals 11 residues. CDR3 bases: TGCAGCGCCGGGGACAGGTACGAGCAGTACTTC. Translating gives CSAGDRYEQYF.

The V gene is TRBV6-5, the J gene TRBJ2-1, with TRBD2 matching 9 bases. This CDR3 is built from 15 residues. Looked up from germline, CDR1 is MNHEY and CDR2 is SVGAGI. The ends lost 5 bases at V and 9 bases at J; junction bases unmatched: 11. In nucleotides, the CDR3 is TGTGCCAGCAGTCCGCGAGCTAGCGGGAAGGGTGAGCAGTTCTTC. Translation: CASSPRASGKGEQFF.

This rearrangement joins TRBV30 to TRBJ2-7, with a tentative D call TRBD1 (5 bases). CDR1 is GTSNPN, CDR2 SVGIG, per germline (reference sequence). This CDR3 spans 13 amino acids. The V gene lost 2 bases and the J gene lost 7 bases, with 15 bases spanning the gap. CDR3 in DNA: TGTGCCTGGAGTTCACACAGGCTTGGAGAGCAGTACTTC. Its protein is CAWSSHRLGEQYF.

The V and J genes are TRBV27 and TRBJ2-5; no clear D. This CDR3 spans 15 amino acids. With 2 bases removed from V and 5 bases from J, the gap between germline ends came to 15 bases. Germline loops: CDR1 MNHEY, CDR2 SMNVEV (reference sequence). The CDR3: CASSLRFDVRETQYF. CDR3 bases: TGTGCCAGCAGTTTAAGGTTTGACGTGCGGGAGACCCAGTACTTC.

The chain's CDR3 is CASSTGDYEQYF. The CDR3 DNA follows: TGTGCCAGTTCGACAGGGGACTACGAGCAGTACTTC. The V gene is TRBV19, the J gene TRBJ2-7, with 8 positions matching TRBD1. Germline CDR1 is LNHDA and CDR2 is SQIVND (reference sequence). This CDR3 comprises 12 residues. The trim removed 8 bases at V and 3 bases at J, leaving 3 bases unmatched.

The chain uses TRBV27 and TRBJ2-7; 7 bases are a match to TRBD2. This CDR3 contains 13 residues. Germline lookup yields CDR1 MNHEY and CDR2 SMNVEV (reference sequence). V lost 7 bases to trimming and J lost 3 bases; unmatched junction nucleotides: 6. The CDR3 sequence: CASKASGYYEQYF. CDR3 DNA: TGTGCCAGCAAGGCTAGCGGATACTACGAGCAGTACTTC.

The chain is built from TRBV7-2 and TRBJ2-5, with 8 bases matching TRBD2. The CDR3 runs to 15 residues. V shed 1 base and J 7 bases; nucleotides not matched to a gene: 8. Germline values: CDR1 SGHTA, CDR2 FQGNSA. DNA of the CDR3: TGTGCCAGCAGCTTAGATGGTAGCGGGGTGGGGACCCAGTACTTC. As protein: CASSLDGSGVGTQYF.